Following are 8 T cell receptor beta chains from one sample sequenced in a study of control samples from healthy donors and cancer patients. Method: immunoSEQ multiplex PCR; TCRdb's copy keeps in-frame clones and lacks some. This table has about 130,000 clones, roughly nine tenths appearing once. The material sequenced was blood. These receptors were taken from a man in his late teens or twenties in good health.

The chain uses TRBV18 and TRBJ2-4; D is possibly TRBD2 (6 bases). Germline CDR1 reads KGHSH; CDR2 reads LQKENI. The CDR3 consists of 14 residues. Trimming stripped 5 bases from V and 3 bases from J, with 11 bases between. DNA for the CDR3: TGTGCCAGCTCATACGGGGGAGGCAAAAACATTCAGTACTTC. This sequence encodes CASSYGGGKNIQYF.

This clone was observed a handful of times. This chain uses TRBV6-5 with TRBJ2-7, with D possibly being TRBD2 (6 bases). The length of the CDR3 is 15 residues. From germline, CDR1 is MNHEY and CDR2 SVGAGI. V was clipped by 6 bases and J by 1 base, with 16 bases between them. The CDR3 sequence is CASRTGLSGSYEQYF. In nucleotides, the CDR3 is TGTGCCAGCAGAACCGGACTAAGCGGATCCTACGAGCAGTACTTC.

The V gene is TRBV7-9, the J gene TRBJ1-1; D is ambiguous. CDR1 SEHNR and CDR2 FQNEAQ come from the germline V gene (reference sequence). This CDR3 contains 15 residues. V was shortened by 1 base and J by 1 base, with 10 bases between the two germline ends. CDR3 nucleotide sequence: TGTGCCAGCAGCTTAGAGCGGGGTTGGAACACTGAAGCTTTCTTT. Its translation: CASSLERGWNTEAFF.

The V and J genes are TRBV7-2 and TRBJ2-7; 7 nucleotides align to TRBD1. Germline CDR1 is SGHTA and CDR2 is FQGNSA. This CDR3 is built from 17 residues. V was clipped by 4 bases and J by 0 bases; unmatched bases: 12. For the CDR3, the DNA is TGTGCCAGCAGCTCAAGAGGGGGCGGGTCTAGCTCCTACGAGCAGTACTTC. As protein: CASSSRGGGSSSYEQYF.

The CDR3 loop reads CASSTPRQGTGELFF. The CDR3, as DNA: TGCGCCAGCAGTACCCCGCGACAGGGCACCGGGGAGCTGTTTTTT. This sequence joins TRBV10-2 and TRBJ2-2; 7 bases align to TRBD1. Trimming cost V 5 bases and J 4 bases; bases outside gene matches: 7. The germline V gene has CDR1 WSHSY and CDR2 SAAADI. CDR3 size: 15 residues.

The chain carries TRBV5-8 and TRBJ2-2; a possible D gene is TRBD2 (6 bases). The CDR3 loop spans 18 amino acids. Trimming removed 7 bases at V and 5 bases at J, with 27 bases between. Germline CDR1 reads SGHTS; CDR2 reads YDEGEE. Here the CDR3 DNA reads TGTGCCAGCGACGGGGGAATTCTCCCTGTACTAGGAACCGGGGAGCTGTTTTTT. Its translation is CASDGGILPVLGTGELFF.

The V gene is TRBV7-9, the J gene TRBJ2-3; TRBD2 agrees at 12 bases. In germline, CDR1 is SEHNR, CDR2 FQNEAQ (reference sequence). Trimming at V came to 5 bases and at J to 0 bases, leaving 12 bases not matched to a gene. This CDR3 region has 19 residues. CDR3 in amino acids: CASSRRTGTSGLSTDTQYF. For the CDR3, the DNA is TGTGCCAGCAGCAGACGAACCGGGACTAGCGGGCTTAGCACAGATACGCAGTATTTT.

J is TRBJ2-1 and V is TRBV27, with D possibly TRBD2 on 6 matching bases. CDR1 and CDR2 (germline): MNHEY, SMNVEV (reference sequence). The CDR3 runs 14 residues. V was shortened by 2 bases and J by 5 bases, with 10 bases between the two germline ends. CDR3 amino acids: CASSLGGTHNEQFF. In DNA form, the CDR3 reads TGTGCCAGCAGTTTAGGTGGGACTCACAATGAGCAGTTCTTC.